This T cell receptor beta chain is from a study of neurological immune-mediated disorders. Findings and caveats of the study: The absence of any CDR3 amino acid sequence shared by expanded clones across subjects suggests that repertoires were private in all groups.

This clonotype was observed many times. The antigen remains undetermined. From germline, CDR1 is MNHEY and CDR2 SMNVEV (reference sequence). Between the trimmed V and J ends, which lost 6 bases and 4 bases, there was a span of 16 bases. The length of the CDR3 is 15 residues. Unsorted libraries came from 2 million PBMCs stored at -80 °C. TCRdb reprocessed the 5' RACE reads via MiXCR and lists one record per CDR3 protein. The data show 80,000 to 95,000 distinct CDR3 sequences, 3% to 4.5% seen once. The J gene is TRBJ1-5, the V gene TRBV27; no firm D call. The source material was PBMCs. The sequence came from a woman aged 45-65 years with multiple sclerosis. CDR3 coding DNA: TGTGCCAGCAGCAGTTGGATGACACCGAATCAGCCCCAGCATTTT. Translation gives CASSSWMTPNQPQHF.